One sample yielded the 17 T cell receptor beta chains listed below, sequenced in a study of type 1 and type 2 diabetes patients (dated by TCRdb to the mid-2010s). Instrument used: Illumina MiSeq. Genomic DNA from sorted T cell subsets was used as template for TCRbeta CDR3 amplification. The TCRbeta CDR3 region was amplified by multiplex PCR with 30 forward and 13 reverse primers. TCRdb ran its own pipeline on the public reads, namely fastp trimming at Q25 and MiXCR clone calling, and kept in-frame beta chains. Each entry merges the rows of one CDR3 protein and shows their most common DNA and genes. This sample comprises 250,000 to 300,000 distinct CDR3 sequences, around 47% of them detected only once. The top ten clonotypes cover roughly 15% of the sample. Sequenced input: peripheral blood mononuclear cells (PBMCs). These receptor sequences come from a man younger than 30 with type 2 diabetes.

The chain links TRBV2 to TRBJ2-7, with D tentatively TRBD1 or TRBD2 (5 bases each). Germline-derived CDR1 and CDR2 are SNHLY and FYNNEI. This CDR3 spans 16 amino acids. The ends were cut back, 6 bases at V and 0 bases at J, with 18 bases in the middle. The CDR3 spells CASRALSGGNSYEQYF. CDR3 coding DNA: TGTGCCAGCAGGGCCCTTAGTGGGGGTAACTCCTACGAGCAGTACTTC.

DNA of the CDR3: TGTGCCAGCATCAACTCCGTCGGCACAGATACGCAGTATTTT. It encodes CASINSVGTDTQYF. The J gene is TRBJ2-3, the V gene TRBV7-3; D not resolved. Germline CDR1 SGHTA, CDR2 FQGTGA. Trimming pared 7 bases from V and 1 base from J, leaving 12 bases between. CDR3 length: 14 residues.

The chain joins TRBV2 to TRBJ2-7, with a tentative D call TRBD2 (6 bases). This CDR3 has 19 residues. The V gene's germline CDR1 is SNHLY and CDR2 FYNNEI. Between the trimmed V and J ends, which lost 4 bases and 5 bases, there was a span of 30 bases. Here the CDR3 DNA reads TGTGCCAGCAGTGGGCCCTCAGTCGGCGGGGAGAAGCTACTCCACGAGCAGTACTTC. Protein: CASSGPSVGGEKLLHEQYF.

The J gene is TRBJ2-7, the V gene TRBV19; 8 bases map to TRBD2. Per the germline V gene, CDR1 is LNHDA and CDR2 is SQIVND (reference sequence). The CDR3 is 15 amino acids. V trimming: 9 bases; J trimming: 5 bases; junction bases outside the gene matches: 15. The CDR3 coding sequence is TGTGCCAGCAGCTCAACGATAGCGGGAAACGACGAGCAGTACTTC. Translation gives CASSSTIAGNDEQYF.

Notes on this clonotype: A much larger clone is a single base away; this may be a read error. The gene calls are TRBV7-3 and TRBJ2-7; D may correspond to TRBD1 or TRBD2 (5 bases each). The germline V gene encodes CDR1 SGHTA and CDR2 FQGTGA. Trimming stripped 0 bases from V and 7 bases from J, with 10 bases between. The CDR3 consists of 13 residues. The CDR3 sequence is CASSLTGEREQYV. CDR3 bases: TGTGCCAGCAGCTTAACGGGGGAGAGGGAGCAGTACGTC.

This clonotype was seen a handful of times. The chain recombines TRBV20-1 with TRBJ2-7; D is undetermined. V was clipped by 0 bases and J by 8 bases, with 11 bases between them. Germline V gene data show CDR1 as DFQATT and CDR2 as SNEGSKA (reference sequence). This CDR3 is 12 amino acids long. The CDR3 DNA sequence: TGCAGTGCTAGAGATTCGGGCAGAAAGCAGTACTTC. As protein: CSARDSGRKQYF.

This rearrangement joins TRBV20-1 to TRBJ1-1, with 10 bases aligning to TRBD1. J lost 6 bases, V lost 6 bases, and 7 bases had no gene match. The CDR3 runs to 13 residues. Germline CDR1 is DFQATT and CDR2 is SNEGSKA (reference sequence). The CDR3 reads CSAPGQGRSEAFF. Here the CDR3 DNA reads TGCAGTGCCCCGGGACAGGGGAGATCTGAAGCTTTCTTT.

This clonotype has a handful of counts. This sequence joins TRBV12-3 or TRBV12-4 and TRBJ1-1; D remains unclear. This CDR3 is built from 14 residues. Trimming left V 6 bases short and J 0 bases short, with 11 bases between. In DNA form, the CDR3 reads TGTGCCAGCAGCGTAGGACCATTGAACACTGAAGCTTTCTTT. This codes for CASSVGPLNTEAFF.

The rearrangement links TRBV10-3 to TRBJ2-1; no firm D call. The CDR3 sequence is 14 residues long. Trimming shortened V by 3 bases and J by 8 bases, and 14 bases separated the two germline ends. The V gene's germline CDR1 is ENHRY and CDR2 SYGVKD. CDR3 nucleotides: TGTGCCATCAGTGACTGGGGTTTAGGAGATGAGCAGTTCTTC. It yields the protein CAISDWGLGDEQFF.

Regarding this clonotype: With a much larger clone just one base away, this may be a read error. V usage is TRBV10-1 and J usage is TRBJ2-7, with unresolved D. V lost 2 bases to trimming and J lost 3 bases, with 8 bases between them. There are 13 residues in the CDR3. Germline V lookup: CDR1 WNHNN, CDR2 SYGVQD (reference sequence). The CDR3 DNA follows: TGCGCCAGCAGTGAGAGGGTGGACTACGAGCAGTACTTC. Its protein is CASSERVDYEQYF.

V usage is TRBV4-1 and J usage is TRBJ2-5; D is unclear. CDR1 and CDR2 (germline): MGHRA, YSYEKL. V was trimmed by 3 bases and J by 4 bases, leaving 9 bases between them. This CDR3 contains 13 residues. CDR3 sequence reads: CASSHPQVETQYF. Written as DNA, the CDR3 is TGCGCCAGCAGCCATCCTCAGGTAGAGACCCAGTACTTC.

The V and J genes are TRBV20-1 and TRBJ2-1; a weak D match, TRBD2 (5 bases). This CDR3 contains 18 residues. Germline V gene data show CDR1 as DFQATT and CDR2 as SNEGSKA (reference sequence). Trimming left V 0 bases short and J 0 bases short, with 18 bases between. The CDR3 nucleotides are TGCAGTGCTAGAGACCCGTACGGTGCCGCGGGCTCCTACAATGAGCAGTTCTTC. Protein sequence: CSARDPYGAAGSYNEQFF.

V gene TRBV20-1 combines with J gene TRBJ1-1, with D unclear. V shed 0 bases and J shed 1 base, with 3 bases lying between them. Germline assignment: CDR1 DFQATT and CDR2 SNEGSKA (reference sequence). The CDR3 totals 12 residues. CDR3 in amino acids: CSAREPNTEAFF. Written as DNA, the CDR3 is TGCAGTGCTAGAGAACCGAACACTGAAGCTTTCTTT.

This clonotype was seen just once. J is TRBJ1-6 and V is TRBV4-2, with D unclear. The germline V and J ends were trimmed by 2 bases and 9 bases, with 26 bases remaining between them. Germline CDR1 reads LGHNA; CDR2 reads YNFKEQ. This CDR3 has 19 amino acids. The CDR3 DNA is TGTGCCAGCAGCCAAATTCGGATAGATCCGGGAGGGTATGGTTCACCCCTCCACTTT. This translates into CASSQIRIDPGGYGSPLHF.

A note on this clonotype: Germline and junction disagree at one end, which may indicate a read error. The V gene is TRBV12-3 or TRBV12-4, the J gene TRBJ2-5, with D perhaps matching TRBD1 (5 bases). This CDR3 has 13 residues. CDR3 protein: CAISIQDQETQYF. Here the CDR3 DNA reads TGTGCCATCAGTATACAGGACCAAGAGACCCAGTACTTC.

This clonotype was counted a single time. The chain carries TRBV19 and TRBJ2-5; D is perhaps TRBD1 or TRBD2 (5 bases each). Near its end, the DNA agrees better with TRBJ2-7, so the J call may be wrong. This CDR3 region has 13 residues. CDR1 and CDR2 from the germline V gene are LNHDA and SQIVND (reference sequence). This CDR3 reads CASSIPPGGEQYF. The CDR3 nucleotides read TGTGCCAGTAGTATCCCCCCTGGGGGCGAGCAGTACTTC.

The chain joins TRBV11-3 to TRBJ1-2; D gene unclear. Per the germline V gene, CDR1 is SGHNT and CDR2 is YENEEA. Trimming took 6 bases from V and 7 from J, leaving 6 bases between them. The CDR3 spans 10 residues. The CDR3 loop is CASRRFGYTF. The CDR3 DNA reads TGTGCCAGCAGGCGATTTGGCTACACCTTC.